The TCR beta chain described here comes from a study of cytomegalovirus exposure and HLA in healthy donors. In the study overall: Samples from HLA-typed donors yielded approximately 80 million unique TCRs in an early data release. The Caucasian-associated ancestry cluster held roughly 84% of around 380 genotyped donors.

The PCR contained 60 Vbeta and 13 Jbeta primers. TCRdb's table, derived via immunoSEQ multiplex PCR, lists solely in-frame clones and lacks some. This sample's table reports about 50,000 clones. Broader study findings: A missense DCLRE1C variant was associated with V- and J-gene trimming of TCR beta chains in a later analysis, and an independent cohort replicated the association.

About this clone itself: Antigen unknown.

Sequenced sample: PBMCs. The sequence was obtained from a woman aged 55-70 years in good health and CMV-seropositive.

CDR3: CASLPQGARYGYTF. In nucleotides, the CDR3 is TGTGCCAGCCTACCACAGGGGGCTCGCTATGGCTACACCTTC. The V call is TRBV2, the J call TRBJ1-2, with 9 bases identical to TRBD1. Germline V gene data show CDR1 as SNHLY and CDR2 as FYNNEI. This CDR3 comprises 14 residues. Unmatched junction bases numbered 8, after V lost 8 bases and J lost 4 bases. The full variable domain, in which reference TRBV2 and TRBJ1-2 provide the parts outside the CDR3, is EPEVTQTPSHQVTQMGQEVILRCVPISNHLYFYWYRQILGQKVEFLVSFYNNEISEKSEIFDDQFSVERPDGSNFTLKIRSTKLEDSAMYFCASLPQGARYGYTFGSGTRLTVV.